What follows is one T cell receptor (beta chain) and its context. The antigen is unknown. V was clipped by 1 base and J by 5 bases; unmatched bases: 3. The CDR3 covers 13 residues. Germline CDR1 reads GTSNPN; CDR2 reads SVGIG (reference sequence). The record originates from a study of healthy donors' naive CD4 and CD8 T cells. In the study overall: Donors came from three age groups: 20-25, 40-50 and 60-70 years. Findings and limits, study-wide: The study did not address homeostatic proliferation effects in naive T cells.

TCR libraries were built from approximately 0.55 ug of total RNA by linear amplification. MiXCR, applied by TCRdb to the reads, yields one record per CDR3 protein. The table includes 150,000 to 200,000 distinct CDR3 sequences, around 74% detected once. CD4+CD8-CD45RO-CD45RA+ cells were naive CD4+; CD8+CD4-CD45RA+CD27bright cells were naive CD8+. The sequencing input was naive CD4+ and CD8+ T cells sorted from blood, pooled from several donors. The chain employs TRBV30 and TRBJ1-2; TRBD1 matches 8 bases. This sequence originates from a pool of human donors in good health; the sample pools cells from several healthy donors. CDR3 DNA: TGTGCCTGGAGTGCTGGGACAGGATATGGCTACACCTTC. Encoded protein: CAWSAGTGYGYTF.